This T cell receptor (beta chain) comes out of a study of T cell repertoires in cytomegalovirus infection. TCRdb passed the reads through MiXCR, listing each CDR3 protein once. In the table there are approximately 100,000 distinct CDR3 sequences, 25% to 30% of which are singletons. This clonotype occurred many times. Its antigen is as yet unknown. The CDR3 is 17 amino acids. The V and J ends lost 2 bases and 4 bases, in that order; junction bases with no gene match: 8. Germline V gene sequence: CDR1 MNHNS, CDR2 SASEGT. The source of this sequence is a human donor in good health (CMV status not recorded). Some clones in this sample may be carry-over from other donors' samples. Sequenced here: CD8+ T cells from cultured PBMCs, sampled from culture after CMV antigen stimulation. This chain links TRBV6-1 with TRBJ2-1; TRBD1 matches at 10 bases. The CDR3 bases are TGTGCCAGCAGTGAACTTCCCGGGACAGGGGTTTACAATGAGCAGTTCTTC. It specifies CASSELPGTGVYNEQFF.